Each of the 7 T cell receptor beta chains below was sequenced from the same sample in a study of blood T cell repertoires in COVID-19. Assay: immunoSEQ multiplex PCR; the TCRdb copy retains only in-frame clones and omits some. This table holds a few hundred thousand clones, 80% found once. Sequencing was performed on PBMCs or T cells enriched from blood (not recorded which). These receptors came from a man younger than 40 with acute COVID-19.

The chain uses TRBV6-6 and TRBJ2-1; 8 positions match TRBD2. Germline V gives CDR1 MNHNY, CDR2 SVGAGI (reference sequence). The CDR3 loop spans 16 amino acids. J lost 4 bases, V lost 2 bases, and 7 bases had no gene match. The CDR3 DNA reads TGTGCCAGCAGTTACAACGGACTAGCTACTTACAATGAGCAGTTCTTC. Translating gives CASSYNGLATYNEQFF.

The chain uses TRBV5-1 and TRBJ2-7; D is possibly TRBD2 (5 bases). Trimming left V 4 bases short and J 4 bases short, with 18 bases between. Germline V gives CDR1 SGHRS, CDR2 YFSETQ. The CDR3 contains 15 residues. The chain's CDR3 is CASSGGGGQDYEQYF. CDR3 in DNA: TGCGCCAGCAGCGGAGGAGGCGGTCAGGATTACGAGCAGTACTTC.

The gene calls are TRBV7-3 and TRBJ2-1, with 8 bases matching TRBD1. V dropped 1 base and J dropped 6; count of bases not matched to a gene: 2. The germline V gene has CDR1 SGHTA and CDR2 FQGTGA. The CDR3 spans 14 residues. CDR3 DNA sequence: TGTGCCAGCAGCTTAATTGGACAGGGCAATGAGCAGTTCTTC. It codes for CASSLIGQGNEQFF.

The chain employs TRBV27 and TRBJ1-3, with 7 bases matching TRBD1. CDR1 and CDR2 from the germline V gene are MNHEY and SMNVEV (reference sequence). The CDR3 has 12 residues. The CDR3 DNA follows: TGTGGGGACAGTTTGACTGGAAACACCATATATTTT. Its protein product is CGDSLTGNTIYF.

Remarks on this clone: Distinct nucleotide sequences in the sample also encode this CDR3. This sequence joins TRBV5-1 and TRBJ1-3, with D maybe TRBD1 (5 bases). Germline V gene sequence: CDR1 SGHRS, CDR2 YFSETQ. The CDR3 contains 15 residues. V was cut by 4 bases and J by 0 bases, with 11 bases left in between. CDR3 sequence (DNA): TGCGCCAGCAGCCCGGGGGGTACCTCTGGAAACACCATATATTTT. This gives the protein CASSPGGTSGNTIYF.

DNA of the CDR3: TGTGCCAGCAGTTGGACTAGCGGGGGGGCCGCGCGGGAGCAGTACTTC. It codes for CASSWTSGGAAREQYF. The chain employs TRBV6-5 and TRBJ2-7, with 15 bases aligning to TRBD2. The CDR3 extends over 16 amino acids. The germline V gene has CDR1 MNHEY and CDR2 SVGAGI. With 4 bases clipped from V and 7 bases from J, the junction kept 8 bases outside the gene matches.

There are a few counts of this clone. The chain is built from TRBV4-2 and TRBJ1-6, with TRBD1 identical over 7 bases. CDR3 size: 15 residues. Germline CDR1 is LGHNA and CDR2 is YNFKEQ. Unmatched junction bases numbered 2, after V lost 0 bases and J lost 6 bases. CDR3: CASSQETGANSPLHF. CDR3 bases: TGTGCCAGCAGCCAAGAAACAGGGGCTAATTCACCCCTCCACTTT.